The 8 T cell receptor beta chains below all came from one sample that was sequenced in a study of shared clonotypes between healthy human individuals. The repertoire was sequenced with immunoSEQ multiplex PCR; TCRdb's copy has only in-frame clones and lacks some. The data contain fewer than 600,000 clones, roughly 79% of them singletons. What was sequenced was PBMCs. The receptors here all came from a middle-aged woman in good health. Some clones in this sample may be carry-over from other donors' samples.

The rearrangement links TRBV4-2 to TRBJ2-1; TRBD1 matches 10 bases. Germline V gene lookup returns CDR1 LGHNA and CDR2 YNFKEQ. V lost 2 bases, J lost 10 bases, and 8 bases stayed unmatched. There are 15 residues in the CDR3. The chain's CDR3 is CASSQNLGTGEEQFF. CDR3 in DNA: TGTGCCAGCAGCCAAAACCTGGGGACAGGGGAAGAGCAGTTCTTC.

The V call is TRBV28, the J call TRBJ2-3; the match to TRBD2 covers 12 bases. The junction had 4 bases not matched to a gene; V was cut back by 2 bases and J by 4 bases. CDR3 size: 16 residues. CDR1 is MDHEN, CDR2 SYDVKM, per germline. CDR3 residues: CASSLAPSGRADTQYF. CDR3 sequence (DNA): TGTGCCAGCAGTTTAGCCCCTAGCGGGAGGGCAGATACGCAGTATTTT.

This chain joins TRBV2 and TRBJ1-5; no firm D call. The CDR3 covers 15 residues. Germline V gene sequence: CDR1 SNHLY, CDR2 FYNNEI. V dropped 7 bases and J dropped 5 bases, with 18 bases sitting between them. CDR3 amino acids: CASTPERPNYQPQHF. The CDR3 DNA reads TGTGCCAGCACTCCCGAAAGGCCGAATTATCAGCCCCAGCATTTT.

The chain combines TRBV7-2 with TRBJ1-5; D is unresolved. Trimming took off 2 bases at V and 2 bases at J, with 16 bases between the two ends. The CDR3 sequence is 17 residues long. Germline loops: CDR1 SGHTA, CDR2 FQGNSA. The CDR3 spells CASSLRGGGWGNQPQHF. CDR3 bases: TGTGCCAGCAGCTTACGCGGCGGTGGTTGGGGCAATCAGCCCCAGCATTTT.

Turning to this clone: A read error is possible here, since a much larger clone lies one base away. The chain has TRBV4-1 and TRBJ2-7; 11 bases are a match to TRBD1. This CDR3 region has 15 residues. Germline-derived CDR1 and CDR2 are MGHRA and YSYEKL. CDR3 protein: CASGQQGTGGYEQYF. DNA of the CDR3: TGCGCCAGCGGCCAACAAGGGACAGGGGGATACGAGCAGTACTTC.

In nucleotides, the CDR3 is TGCGCCAGCAGCCATTGGGACTCCCCTTCATACGAGCAGTACTTC. It is translated as CASSHWDSPSYEQYF. This chain uses TRBV4-1 with TRBJ2-7; tentatively, D is TRBD2 (6 bases). The V end was cut by 3 bases, the J end by 4 bases, with 16 bases between. This CDR3 has 15 amino acids. From germline, CDR1 is MGHRA and CDR2 YSYEKL.

The chain recombines TRBV7-8 with TRBJ2-7, with D possibly being TRBD2 (6 bases). Germline V CDR1 and CDR2: SGHVS, FQNEAQ. The V and J ends lost 0 bases and 4 bases respectively, with 19 bases between them. CDR3 length: 17 residues. The CDR3 bases are TGTGCCAGCAGCTTAGCCCGACCCCTAGGGGAGGATTACGAGCAGTACTTC. Its protein is CASSLARPLGEDYEQYF.

The rearrangement links TRBV5-4 to TRBJ2-3; no firm D call. This CDR3 is 15 amino acids long. Trimming shortened V by 1 base and J by 6 bases, and 15 bases separated the two germline ends. Germline lookup yields CDR1 SGHNT and CDR2 YYREEE (reference sequence). CDR3 nucleotides: TGTGCCAGCAGCTTGTTGCCGGTTTCCGGGGATACGCAGTATTTT. Protein sequence: CASSLLPVSGDTQYF.